These 10 T cell receptor beta chains were all obtained from the same sample, sequenced in a study of blood T cells in healthy people across ages. Primed by a sample-barcoded 5' primer and a J-beta primer mix, a second PCR proceeded for 7 to 11 cycles. MiXCR, run by TCRdb on the 5' RACE reads, gives a single entry per CDR3 protein. The profile shows about 1,800,000 distinct CDR3 sequences, 28% of them singletons. The specimen was blood. Source of these receptors: a woman aged 30 to 39 in good health.

This clonotype was recorded many times. This rearrangement joins TRBV5-6 to TRBJ2-7, with 7 bases aligning to TRBD1. CDR3 length: 13 amino acids. V trimming: 4 bases; J trimming: 8 bases; junction bases outside the gene matches: 9. Germline V gene sequence: CDR1 SGHDT, CDR2 YYEEEE. CDR3 in DNA: TGTGCCAGCAGCAACCGACAGGGTAACCAGCAGTACTTC. It encodes CASSNRQGNQQYF.

The chain carries TRBV28 and TRBJ2-7, with D maybe TRBD2 (6 bases). Germline CDR1 MDHEN, CDR2 SYDVKM. With 6 bases removed from V and 4 bases from J, the gap between germline ends came to 13 bases. The CDR3 extends over 13 amino acids. This CDR3 is CASRATGSYEQYF. CDR3 nucleotide sequence: TGTGCCAGCAGAGCAACCGGGAGTTACGAGCAGTACTTC.

This clonotype was counted at least ten times. The chain uses TRBV7-3 and TRBJ2-2; D remains unclear. Trimming left V 2 bases short and J 3 bases short, with 1 base between. In germline, CDR1 is SGHTA, CDR2 FQGTGA. The CDR3 loop spans 12 amino acids. The CDR3 region is CASSLHTGELFF. The DNA of the CDR3 is TGTGCCAGCAGCTTACACACCGGGGAGCTGTTTTTT.

This clonotype was detected a few times. V is TRBV30 and J is TRBJ2-3; D is unclear. CDR1 is GTSNPN and CDR2 is SVGIG in the germline V gene (reference sequence). CDR3 length: 13 residues. Trimming shortened V by 0 bases and J by 5 bases, and 9 bases separated the two germline ends. The CDR3 nucleotides are TGTGCCTGGAGTGTACTGGGTGGAGATACGCAGTATTTT. Translating gives CAWSVLGGDTQYF.

At least ten counts were recorded for this clonotype. The chain recombines TRBV20-1 with TRBJ1-5; D gene uncertain. Germline CDR1 is DFQATT and CDR2 is SNEGSKA (reference sequence). The CDR3 has 15 residues. V dropped 1 base and J dropped 0 bases, with 10 bases sitting between them. This CDR3 is CSARGSGNSNQPQHF. The CDR3 coding sequence is TGCAGTGCTAGAGGGTCCGGTAATAGCAATCAGCCCCAGCATTTT.

A few counts support this clonotype. This chain links TRBV29-1 with TRBJ2-5, with D possibly being TRBD1 (6 bases). Trimming took off 8 bases at V and 2 bases at J, with 15 bases between the two ends. The germline CDR1 and CDR2 sequences are SQVTM and ANQGSEA. This CDR3 spans 13 amino acids. The CDR3 DNA reads TGCAGCTTTACTAACAGGGTGCAAGAGACCCAGTACTTC. Translating gives CSFTNRVQETQYF.

In regard to this clonotype: Given a much more abundant clone one base away, this may be a read error. Here the CDR3 omits its conserved ending phenylalanine or tryptophan, so a read error is the likely source. V usage is TRBV4-3 and J usage is TRBJ2-4; tentatively, D is TRBD2 (6 bases). CDR1 LGHNA and CDR2 YSLEER come from the germline V gene. The V and J ends lost 1 base and 5 bases respectively, with 12 bases between them. The CDR3 sequence is 15 residues long. The CDR3 sequence is CASSQAYSGQNIQYS. The DNA of the CDR3 is TGCGCCAGCAGCCAAGCGTATAGCGGCCAAAACATTCAGTACTCC.

In its sample, this clonotype was seen once. One end of the junction varies from germline; a read error may be responsible. The chain carries TRBV12-3 or TRBV12-4 and TRBJ1-2, with a possible D match to TRBD1 (5 bases). This CDR3 comprises 15 residues. Here the CDR3 reads CTSTPNSGGYYGYTF. The CDR3 region has the DNA TGTACCAGCACCCCAAACTCGGGGGGATACTATGGCTACACCTTC.

The table lists this clonotype with many counts. The chain has TRBV12-3 or TRBV12-4 and TRBJ2-7; TRBD2 agrees at 12 bases. V lost 5 bases to trimming and J lost 4 bases; unmatched junction nucleotides: 6. The CDR3 is 15 residues long. The CDR3 here is CASSRTTSGSYEQYF. The DNA for the CDR3 is TGTGCCAGCAGTCGGACGACTAGCGGGAGTTACGAGCAGTACTTC.

The rearrangement uses TRBV28 and TRBJ2-7; D gene ambiguous. The length of the CDR3 is 13 residues. V was cut by 8 bases and J by 0 bases, with 11 bases left in between. Germline V gene lookup returns CDR1 MDHEN and CDR2 SYDVKM. The CDR3, as DNA: TGTGCCAGCCAGGCCCCGAGCTCCTACGAGCAGTACTTC. It encodes CASQAPSSYEQYF.